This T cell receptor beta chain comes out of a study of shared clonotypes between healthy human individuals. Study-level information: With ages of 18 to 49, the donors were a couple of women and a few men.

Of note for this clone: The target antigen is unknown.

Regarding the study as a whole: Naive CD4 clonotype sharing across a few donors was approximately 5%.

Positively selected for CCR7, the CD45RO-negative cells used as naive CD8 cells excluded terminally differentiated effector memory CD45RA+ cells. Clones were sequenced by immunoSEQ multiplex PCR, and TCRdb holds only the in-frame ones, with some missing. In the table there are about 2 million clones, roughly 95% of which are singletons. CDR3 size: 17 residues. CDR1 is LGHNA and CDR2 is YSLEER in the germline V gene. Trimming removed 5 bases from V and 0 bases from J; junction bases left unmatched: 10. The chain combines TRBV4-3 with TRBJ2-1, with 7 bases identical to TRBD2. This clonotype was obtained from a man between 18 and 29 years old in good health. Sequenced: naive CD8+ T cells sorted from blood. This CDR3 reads CASSSSGVGSSYNEQFF. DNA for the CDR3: TGCGCCAGCAGCTCTAGCGGAGTTGGAAGCTCCTACAATGAGCAGTTCTTC.